Below, 8 T cell receptor beta chains from the same sample are listed, as sequenced in a study of blood T cell repertoires in COVID-19. Profiled with immunoSEQ multiplex PCR; TCRdb holds only in-frame clones, not every one. The table includes roughly 120,000 clones, roughly 76% detected once. Sequencing was done on a sample of peripheral blood. The source of these receptors is a woman in her sixties with acute or convalescent COVID-19.

The rearrangement links TRBV4-2 to TRBJ1-4; 10 bases match TRBD1. This CDR3 has 15 residues. CDR1 is LGHNA, CDR2 YNFKEQ, per germline. V lost 1 base and J lost 7; bases outside the gene matches: 3. As DNA, the CDR3 is TGTGCCAGCAGCCAAGGACAGGGGGCCGTTGAAAAACTGTTTTTT. Translated: CASSQGQGAVEKLFF.

CDR3 in DNA: TGTGCCAGCAGTTCGGGACAGTGGAGCACAGATACGCAGTATTTT. Translating gives CASSSGQWSTDTQYF. The rearrangement joins TRBV28 to TRBJ2-3, with TRBD1 identical over 7 bases. The junction had 4 bases not matched to a gene; V was cut back by 4 bases and J by 0 bases. The CDR3 runs 15 residues. Germline CDR1 reads MDHEN; CDR2 reads SYDVKM.

V gene TRBV30 combines with J gene TRBJ2-3; maybe TRBD1 (5 bases). CDR3 size: 12 residues. The V end was cut by 2 bases, the J end by 9 bases, with 12 bases between. The germline V gene encodes CDR1 GTSNPN and CDR2 SVGIG (reference sequence). CDR3 sequence: CAWSSGQYTQYF. The CDR3, as DNA: TGTGCCTGGAGTTCTGGACAATACACGCAGTATTTT.

This clone has just a few counts. V is TRBV12-3 or TRBV12-4 and J is TRBJ1-5; D may be TRBD1 (6 bases). The germline V and J ends were trimmed by 7 bases and 7 bases, with 14 bases remaining between them. The CDR3 totals 13 residues. CDR3 region: CASNVGAYQPQHF. The CDR3 DNA is TGTGCCAGCAATGTGGGGGCTTACCAGCCCCAGCATTTT.

The genes are TRBV24-1 and TRBJ2-5; 7 bases fit TRBD1. V was pared by 3 bases and J by 4 bases, with 10 bases of the junction left unmatched. The germline V gene has CDR1 KGHDR and CDR2 SFDVKD. The CDR3 is 16 amino acids. CDR3 DNA: TGTGCCACCAGTGATCCGTCGACAGGGAAAGCAGAGACCCAGTACTTC. Protein product: CATSDPSTGKAETQYF.

The chain joins TRBV5-1 to TRBJ1-6, with a possible D match to TRBD1 (6 bases). Germline assignment: CDR1 SGHRS and CDR2 YFSETQ. The V gene lost 0 bases and the J gene lost 10 bases, with 14 bases spanning the gap. This CDR3 is built from 15 residues. CDR3: CASSLEGDGASPLHF. CDR3 DNA sequence: TGCGCCAGCAGCTTGGAGGGGGACGGAGCGTCACCCCTCCACTTT.

This clone occurred a few times. The V and J genes are TRBV9 and TRBJ1-5; 7 bases map to TRBD1. Trimming cost V 3 bases and J 4 bases; bases outside gene matches: 4. Looked up from germline, CDR1 is SGDLS and CDR2 is YYNGEE. This CDR3 has 14 amino acids. The CDR3 loop reads CASSATGANQPQHF. Here the CDR3 DNA reads TGTGCCAGCAGCGCAACAGGGGCTAATCAGCCCCAGCATTTT.

This chain connects TRBV3-1 (or the pseudogene TRBV3-2) to TRBJ2-2; 7 bases map to TRBD1. CDR1 and CDR2 (germline): LGHDT, YNNKEL (reference sequence). The V segment lost 1 base and the J segment 7 bases; nucleotides outside the gene matches: 6. The CDR3 contains 15 residues. CDR3 loop: CASSQGQGWVGELFF. In nucleotides, the CDR3 is TGTGCCAGCAGCCAAGGACAGGGTTGGGTCGGGGAGCTGTTTTTT.